This TCR beta chain was identified during a study of regulatory T cells in long-lasting Graves disease (dated by TCRdb to 2020 to 2022). General notes on the study: Newly diagnosed Graves' disease patients had taken antithyroid drugs for less than 3 months. This study used TCR sequencing and RNA sequencing of peripheral blood to compare persistent Graves' disease patients against newly diagnosed Graves' disease patients. The study took place in China and was registered as a clinical trial. A total of around 35 samples were covered by TCR sequencing, comprising around 13 persistent and approximately 20 newly diagnosed Graves' disease patients. Paper-wide results and their limitations: Persistent Graves' disease patients showed lower TCR Shannon entropy and fewer highly expanded clones than newly diagnosed patients, suggesting clonal expansion. Persistent patients shared more public clonotypes among themselves (around 2,800) than newly diagnosed patients did (approximately 970). TRBV28, TRBJ1-2 and TRBJ2-5 were preferentially used in persistent disease, while TRBV20-1 and TRBJ2-1 were favored in newly diagnosed disease. Peripheral blood alone was examined, since thyroid tissue, which constituted the primary lesion, could not be accessed. The small sample size was acknowledged by the authors as a limitation that may reduce accuracy. Only the TCR beta chain was sequenced and analyzed.

The library was generated by multiplex PCR. Instrument used: Illumina HiSeq 4000. CDR3 regions were amplified by Arm-PCR with iRepertoire HTBI primers to construct TCR beta libraries. Gel purification was performed on PCR products prior to sequencing. The authors' analysis ran thus. Across samples, 60 to 75 TRBV and 12 to 15 TRBJ segments were identified and used for gene usage analysis of CDR3 amino acid clonotypes. COPE and FqMerger were used to merge the filtered high-quality paired reads into contigs. BLAST was used to align contigs to IMGT TRBV, TRBD and TRBJ reference genes, with CDR3 defined following IMGT. Any clonotype with a frequency above 0.1% was counted as a highly expanded clone. Repertoire diversity was measured by Shannon entropy, and V-J evenness by the Gini coefficient. A clonotype found in more than one individual was treated as public. The raw public reads went through TCRdb reprocessing: fastp at Q25, MiXCR clone calling, in-frame beta chains kept. Every distinct CDR3 protein forms one entry, paired with its most common genes and DNA. The V and J calls shown here were made by TCRdb, not taken from the authors' results. The sample yields around 250,000 distinct CDR3 sequences; 20% to 25% were counted once. The ten largest clones represent approximately 15% of the sample.

The junction carries 15 bases between V and J, which are trimmed by 6 bases and 0 bases respectively. From the germline V gene (reference sequence), CDR1 is DFQATT and CDR2 is SNEGSKA. Reading from cysteine to phenylalanine, the CDR3 counts 15 amino acids. Of the read, only the CDR3 DNA is kept; its 45 bases are in frame from base 1. This clonotype has a count of ten or more. Its antigen is currently not known. Per-nucleotide qualities are absent, and no much larger clonotype sits a single base away. The time point label for this specimen denotes: newly diagnosed GD, antithyroid drugs for less than 3 months. For both TCR sequencing and RNA sequencing, RNA was extracted from PBMCs in TRIzol. The diagnosis of Graves' disease was made according to American Thyroid Association guidelines. Patients were recruited from an endocrinology department in Xi'an, China. Each patient gave roughly 8.4 milliliters of peripheral blood, collected in an EDTA anticoagulant tube. PBMCs were isolated by Ficoll Paque Plus density gradient separation without further T cell sorting. An Agilent 2100 Bioanalyzer and agarose gel were used to check RNA quality, and a NanoDrop 2000 was used to measure RNA concentration.

The clonotype comes from a female donor with Graves disease. The material was peripheral blood mononuclear cells (PBMCs), obtained at new diagnosis, from a patient treated with antithyroid drugs. The chain couples TRBV20-1 to TRBJ2-1, with the D segment possibly TRBD1 or TRBD2, each aligning over 5 bases. The bases are TGCAGTGCCCTCGGGACCAGCGGCTCCTACAATGAGCAGTTCTTC. Its amino acids are CSALGTSGSYNEQFF.